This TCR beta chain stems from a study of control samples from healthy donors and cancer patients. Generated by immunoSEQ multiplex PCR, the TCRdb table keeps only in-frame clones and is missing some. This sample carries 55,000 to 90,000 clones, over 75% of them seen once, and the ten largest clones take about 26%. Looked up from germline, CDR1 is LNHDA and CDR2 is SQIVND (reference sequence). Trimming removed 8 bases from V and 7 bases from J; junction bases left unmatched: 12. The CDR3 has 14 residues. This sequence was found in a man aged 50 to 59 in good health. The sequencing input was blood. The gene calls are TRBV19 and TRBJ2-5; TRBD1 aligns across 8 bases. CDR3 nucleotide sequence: TGTGCCAGTCAGGACAGGGCGGTTCCATGGACCCAGTACTTC. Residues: CASQDRAVPWTQYF. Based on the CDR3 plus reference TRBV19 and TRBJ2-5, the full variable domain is DGGITQSPKYLFRKEGQNVTLSCEQNLNHDAMYWYRQDPGQGLRLIYYSQIVNDFQKGDIAEGYSVSREKKESFPLTVTSAQKNPTAFYLCASQDRAVPWTQYFGPGTRLLVL.